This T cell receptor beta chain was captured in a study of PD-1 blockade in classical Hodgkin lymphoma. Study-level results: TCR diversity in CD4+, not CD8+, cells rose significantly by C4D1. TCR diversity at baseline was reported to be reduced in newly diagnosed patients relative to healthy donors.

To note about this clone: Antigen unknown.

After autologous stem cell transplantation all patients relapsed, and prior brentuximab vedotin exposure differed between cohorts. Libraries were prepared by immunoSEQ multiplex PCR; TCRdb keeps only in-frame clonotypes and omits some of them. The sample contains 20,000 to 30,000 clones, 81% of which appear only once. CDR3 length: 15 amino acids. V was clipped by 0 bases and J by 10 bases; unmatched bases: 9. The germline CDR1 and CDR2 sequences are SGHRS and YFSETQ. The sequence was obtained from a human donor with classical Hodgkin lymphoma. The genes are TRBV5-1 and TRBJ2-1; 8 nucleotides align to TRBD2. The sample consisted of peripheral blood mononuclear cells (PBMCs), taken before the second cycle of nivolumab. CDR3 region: CASSLAPGGQGEQFF. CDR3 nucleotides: TGCGCCAGCAGCTTGGCCCCGGGGGGGCAAGGGGAGCAGTTCTTC.